These T cell receptor beta chains were read from a single sample in a study of T cell repertoires in cytomegalovirus infection. TCRdb re-derived calls from the reads in MiXCR, one entry per CDR3 protein. The data contain approximately 250,000 distinct CDR3 sequences, around 12% of them singletons. The sample comprised PBMCs. The receptor set was obtained from a human donor in good health (CMV status not recorded). Some clones in this sample may be carry-over from other donors' samples. Both conserved end residues are part of each CDR3. The order of the fields is clone size, J gene, V gene, D gene, CDR3 DNA, CDR3 protein. A D gene is named only where the DNA matches it firmly. Rows give clone size only sometimes, using once, few, many, or a class for an expanded clone.

few,TRBJ2-2,TRBV5-5,TRBD1,TGTGCCAGCAGCCCATCGCCGACAGGGGGATCCGGGGAGCTGTTTTTT,CASSPSPTGGSGELFF
many,TRBJ1-2,TRBV19,TRBD1,TGTGCCAGTAGTAACGGACAGGGTTCTGGCTACACCTTC,CASSNGQGSGYTF
NA,TRBJ1-1,TRBV20-1,NA,TGCAGTGCGGAGAGAGGGGCTGACACTGAAGCTTTCTTT,CSAERGADTEAFF
many,TRBJ2-7,TRBV25-1,NA,TGTGCCAGCAGGCTTATCCACGAGCAGTACTTC,CASRLIHEQYF
many,TRBJ1-4,TRBV7-9,NA,TGTGCCAGCAGCCGCGTAACAGGGAAAGAAAAACTGTTTTTT,CASSRVTGKEKLFF
many,TRBJ2-3,TRBV7-2,TRBD1,TGTGCCAGCAGCTCCTACCCCGGCCAGGGGGCAAAAGATACGCAGTATTTT,CASSSYPGQGAKDTQYF
once,TRBJ1-4,TRBV4-1,NA,TGCGCCAGCAGCCTCCTCCGCGGTGAACAACTGTTTTTT,CASSLLRGEQLFF
few,TRBJ1-1,TRBV6-1,NA,TGTGCCAGCAGTCCAGCCCTGGGGACTGAAGCTTTCTTT,CASSPALGTEAFF
NA,TRBJ1-2,TRBV29-1,TRBD1,TGCAGCGTTCGTTCCCGGGACAGGGGGGATCCTAACTATGGCTACACCTTC,CSVRSRDRGDPNYGYTF
many,TRBJ2-2,TRBV6-2/TRBV6-3,NA,TGTGCCAGCAGTTTAGGGGGAGTGGCAGAGAACACCGGGGAGCTGTTTTTT,CASSLGGVAENTGELFF
NA,TRBJ2-3,TRBV20-1,NA,TGCAGTGCTGGCGGCTTCCAGGGTACGCAGTATTTT,CSAGGFQGTQYF
many,TRBJ1-1,TRBV7-3,NA,TGTGCCAGCTCAGTTACCATGAACACTGAAGCTTTCTTT,CASSVTMNTEAFF
NA,TRBJ1-2,TRBV12-3/TRBV12-4,TRBD1,TGTGCCAGCAGACCCGGGACAGCGGTCCAAAAAGATGGCTACACCTTC,CASRPGTAVQKDGYTF
many,TRBJ1-5,TRBV7-8,NA,TGTGCCAGCAGCTTAACCCGGACAGAACCCTCTCAGCCCCAGCATTTT,CASSLTRTEPSQPQHF
few,TRBJ1-4,TRBV2,NA,TGTGCCAGCAGTGCGGGGGGATCTAATGAAAAACTGTTTTTT,CASSAGGSNEKLFF
many,TRBJ2-7,TRBV28,NA,TGTGCCAGCACTGTACAGACGCCGGGCTCCTACGAGCAGTACTTC,CASTVQTPGSYEQYF
NA,TRBJ2-6,TRBV4-3,NA,TGCGCCGGCAGCCAAGCCTCCCCTGGGGCCAACGTCCTGACTTTC,CAGSQASPGANVLTF
NA,TRBJ1-2,TRBV9,TRBD1,TGTGCCAGCAGCGGACGAGGACAGGAGCCCTATGGCTACACCTTC,CASSGRGQEPYGYTF
many,TRBJ1-6,TRBV25-1,NA,TGTGCCAGCTCTTCCACCAGCTATAATTCACCCCTCCACTTT,CASSSTSYNSPLHF
many,TRBJ1-2,TRBV20-1,NA,TGCAGTGCTAGGGCCCTTCAACAGGGTGATGGCTACACCTTC,CSARALQQGDGYTF
many,TRBJ2-1,TRBV7-2,NA,TGTGCCAGCAGCTTAGGGATCGTGGGCAATGAGCAGTTCTTC,CASSLGIVGNEQFF
few,TRBJ2-5,TRBV5-6,NA,TGTGCCAGCAGCTCGGACGGCCGGAAGACCCAGTACTTC,CASSSDGRKTQYF
many,TRBJ1-4,TRBV7-2,TRBD1,TGTGCCAGCAGCTCTCAGACAGGGCTTGGGGAAAAACTGTTTTTT,CASSSQTGLGEKLFF
many,TRBJ1-2,TRBV7-8,TRBD1,TGTGCCAGCAGGGCCGGGACAGCTGAAGGCTACACCTTC,CASRAGTAEGYTF
few,TRBJ1-2,TRBV29-1,TRBD1,TGCAGCGCTGTCTTGCACGCGGGACAGGGGGTCTATGGCTACACCTTC,CSAVLHAGQGVYGYTF
many,TRBJ2-1,TRBV7-2,TRBD2,TGTGCCAGCAGCGCGGGACTACCCCTGTACAATGAGCAGTTCTTC,CASSAGLPLYNEQFF
NA,TRBJ2-7,TRBV9,TRBD1,TGTGCCAGCAGCTCCGGACAGGCGCGGGACGAGCAGTACTTC,CASSSGQARDEQYF
many,TRBJ2-5,TRBV7-2,NA,TGTGCCACTCAAGGGTGGGAGACCCAGTACTTC,CATQGWETQYF
NA,TRBJ2-5,TRBV13,NA,TGTGCCAGCAGCTCCCGGGACTTCCAAGAGACCCAGTACTTC,CASSSRDFQETQYF
few,TRBJ2-7,TRBV6-1,NA,TGTGCCAGCAAAGCGACAGCCTACGAGCAGTACTTC,CASKATAYEQYF
few,TRBJ1-2,TRBV12-3/TRBV12-4,NA,TGTGCCAGCAGTTCCTTCCTTGGGGCAGGTAGTGGCTACACCTTC,CASSSFLGAGSGYTF
many,TRBJ1-1,TRBV7-9,NA,TGTGCCAGCAGCTTAGTAGATCAGGAAGCTTTCTTT,CASSLVDQEAFF
many,TRBJ1-5,TRBV7-2,NA,TGTGCCAGCAGCTTAGCAGGGAGCAATCAGCCCCAGCATTTT,CASSLAGSNQPQHF
few,TRBJ2-7,TRBV20-1,TRBD2,TGCAGTCTCCAGGGAGGGAAGATAGGGGAGCAGTACTTC,CSLQGGKIGEQYF
many,TRBJ2-7,TRBV7-2,TRBD1,TGTGCCAGCAGCTCAGGGGACAGGGGCTCCTACGAGCAGTACTTC,CASSSGDRGSYEQYF
few,TRBJ2-3,TRBV3-1,TRBD2,TGTGCCAGCAGCCCGCGGACTAGCGGGGGGCCAGATACGCAGTATTTT,CASSPRTSGGPDTQYF
many,TRBJ1-1,TRBV7-2,NA,TGTGCCAGCAGCCAGAACGGGGGGAACACTGAAGCTTTCTTT,CASSQNGGNTEAFF
few,TRBJ2-1,TRBV19,TRBD2,TGTGCCAGTAGTCCCCTCCGTGGGGTAGCGGGGGATGAGCAGTTCTTC,CASSPLRGVAGDEQFF
many,TRBJ1-3,TRBV7-2,NA,TGTGCCAGCAGCCGAGATGTGACCTCTGGAAACACCATATATTTT,CASSRDVTSGNTIYF
many,TRBJ2-2,TRBV19,NA,TGTGCCAGTAGTTCTCCCCCTGGAACTGGGGACACCGGGGAGCTGTTTTTT,CASSSPPGTGDTGELFF
few,TRBJ1-3,TRBV5-1,TRBD1,TGCGCCAGCAGCCGGGACAGGGCCCTCGGAAACACCATATATTTT,CASSRDRALGNTIYF
many,TRBJ1-3,TRBV7-3,NA,TGTGCCAGCGCTCCGGGGATCTCTGGAAACACCATATATTTT,CASAPGISGNTIYF
many,TRBJ1-4,TRBV2,TRBD1,TGTGCCAGCAGCCCCCGGGACAGGGGGTCTGAAAAACTGTTTTTT,CASSPRDRGSEKLFF
NA,TRBJ2-7,TRBV3-1,NA,TGTGCCAGCAGCCAAGGACAGATCGAGCAGTACTTC,CASSQGQIEQYF
many,TRBJ2-3,TRBV7-2,NA,TGTGCCAGCAGTAGGGGCTTTAGCACAGATACGCAGTATTTT,CASSRGFSTDTQYF
many,TRBJ1-5,TRBV7-9,NA,TGTGCCAGCAGCCCTACTGACAGGTACAATCAGCCCCAGCATTTT,CASSPTDRYNQPQHF
many,TRBJ1-2,TRBV7-2,NA,TGTGCCAGCAGCCCGCCGGGTCGGGTCTATGGCTACACCTTC,CASSPPGRVYGYTF
few,TRBJ2-7,TRBV28,TRBD1,TGTGCCAGCGGGTGGGACAGGGGGCGCGAGCAGTACTTC,CASGWDRGREQYF
few,TRBJ1-5,TRBV20-1,NA,TGCAGTGCTAGGACATATCAGAATCAGCCCCAGCATTTT,CSARTYQNQPQHF
many,TRBJ1-5,TRBV6-1,NA,TGTGCCAGCAGTCCGCAGGGGCCCCAGCATTTT,CASSPQGPQHF
many,TRBJ1-2,TRBV7-2,TRBD1,TGTGCCAGCAGGAGCGACAGGGTAAACTATGGCTACACCTTC,CASRSDRVNYGYTF
many,TRBJ2-7,TRBV12-3/TRBV12-4,TRBD2,TGTGCCAGCAGTCCCGGGCGGGGGGCGTGGGAGCAGTACTTC,CASSPGRGAWEQYF
NA,TRBJ2-5,TRBV20-1,NA,TGCAGTGCTAGAGATCCCCAGGGGGGCACGGAGACCCAGTACTTC,CSARDPQGGTETQYF
NA,TRBJ2-5,TRBV7-9,TRBD1,TGTGCCAGCAGCTTAGAACCGACAGGGACGGAGACCCAGTACTTC,CASSLEPTGTETQYF
NA,TRBJ2-6,TRBV29-1,NA,TGCAGCGTTCAGTACTCTGGGGCCAACGTCCTGACTTTC,CSVQYSGANVLTF
NA,TRBJ2-2,TRBV5-1,TRBD1,TGCGCCAGCAGCGGGACAGCGCTGAGCACCGGGGAGCTGTTTTTT,CASSGTALSTGELFF
NA,TRBJ2-1,TRBV6-6,NA,TGTGCCAGCAGTTATGTGGATGAGCAGTTCTTC,CASSYVDEQFF
many,TRBJ2-3,TRBV28,NA,TGTGCCAGCCGTGGGGGAGGCACAGATACGCAGTATTTT,CASRGGGTDTQYF
NA,TRBJ1-2,TRBV29-1,TRBD1,TGCAGCGTTCCCGGGACAGGGGGGGATGGCTACACCTTC,CSVPGTGGDGYTF